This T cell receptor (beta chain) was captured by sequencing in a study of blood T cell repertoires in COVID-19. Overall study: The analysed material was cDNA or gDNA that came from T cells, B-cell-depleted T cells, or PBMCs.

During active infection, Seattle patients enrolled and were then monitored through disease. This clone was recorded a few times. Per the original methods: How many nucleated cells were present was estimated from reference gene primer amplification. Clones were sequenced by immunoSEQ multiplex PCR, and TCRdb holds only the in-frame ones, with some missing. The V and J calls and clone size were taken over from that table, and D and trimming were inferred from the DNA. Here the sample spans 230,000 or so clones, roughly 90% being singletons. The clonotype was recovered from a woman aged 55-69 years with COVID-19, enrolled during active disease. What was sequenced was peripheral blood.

CDR3 protein: CASGRDRSYEQYF. CDR3 nucleotides: TGTGCTAGTGGCCGGGACAGGAGCTACGAGCAGTACTTC. The rearrangement uses TRBV12-5 and TRBJ2-7; 8 bases map to TRBD1. Germline values: CDR1 LGHNT, CDR2 FRNRAP. With V trimmed by 6 bases and J by 3 bases, 4 bases remained unmatched. The CDR3 covers 13 residues.